The 21 T cell receptor beta chains listed next were all sequenced from one sample in a study of identical twins. TCRdb reanalysed the 5' RACE reads using MiXCR and keeps one entry per CDR3 protein. The sample lists 350,000 or so distinct CDR3 sequences, more than 9% occurring once. These sequences were also reported in another study, on yellow fever vaccine responses in identical twins.

Sequencing used CD8+ T cells sorted from blood. The receptor source for this set is a woman aged 18-29 years in good health.

This rearrangement joins TRBV12-5 to TRBJ1-1; possibly TRBD1 for D (5 bases). The CDR3 loop spans 12 amino acids. V shed 3 bases and J shed 7 bases, with 9 bases lying between them. Looked up from germline, CDR1 is LGHNT and CDR2 is FRNRAP. CDR3 DNA: TGTGCTAGTGGTTTCGGCGGGGGTGAAGCTTTCTTT. Translation: CASGFGGGEAFF.

V usage is TRBV29-1 and J usage is TRBJ1-2; possible D gene TRBD1, 5 bases. The germline V gene encodes CDR1 SQVTM and CDR2 ANQGSEA. This CDR3 comprises 11 residues. CDR3 DNA: TGCGGGACGGAGACTAACTATGGCTACACCTTC. Residues: CGTETNYGYTF.

The V call is TRBV20-1, the J call TRBJ2-1; 13 nucleotides agree with TRBD2. There are 15 residues in the CDR3. Germline loops: CDR1 DFQATT, CDR2 SNEGSKA (reference sequence). Trimming removed 5 bases from V and 7 bases from J; junction bases left unmatched: 8. CDR3 nucleotides: TGCAGTGCTGGAACTAGCGGGGGGGTTTGGAATGAGCAGTTCTTC. Translating it yields CSAGTSGGVWNEQFF.

This chain joins TRBV12-3 or TRBV12-4 and TRBJ2-1; 8 bases map to TRBD1. CDR3 length: 14 residues. Losses at the gene ends were 5 bases for V and 3 bases for J; bases not matched to a gene: 3. The CDR3 spells CASSGQGLYNEQFF. The CDR3 nucleotides read TGTGCCAGCAGTGGACAGGGCCTCTACAATGAGCAGTTCTTC.

This clonotype showed up just a few times. This chain connects TRBV4-1 to TRBJ2-3; 11 positions match TRBD2. The CDR3 sequence is 17 residues long. Trimming removed 3 bases from V and 6 bases from J; junction bases left unmatched: 11. Per germline, CDR1 MGHRA and CDR2 YSYEKL. The CDR3 DNA is TGCGCCAGCAGCCACCATATAGCGGGGGGGCGTCTGGATACGCAGTATTTT. Residues: CASSHHIAGGRLDTQYF.

This clonotype turned up a few times. The CDR3 DNA reads TGTGCCAGCAGCCTGGGTGGGGGGGTTACCTACGAGCAGTACGTC. This gives the protein CASSLGGGVTYEQYV. The chain uses TRBV5-6 and TRBJ2-7; TRBD2 aligns across 7 bases. This CDR3 is built from 15 residues. Germline CDR1 and CDR2: SGHDT and YYEEEE. V lost 4 bases, J lost 2 bases, and 9 bases stayed unmatched.

This chain uses TRBV4-1 with TRBJ2-1; D is unresolved. There are 12 residues in the CDR3. Trimming removed 0 bases from V and 9 bases from J, with 6 bases in between. The germline CDR1 and CDR2 sequences are MGHRA and YSYEKL. Here the CDR3 DNA reads TGCGCCAGCAGCCAAGATTTCGGTGAGCAGTTCTTC. Translated, it gives CASSQDFGEQFF.

The chain is built from TRBV10-1 and TRBJ2-3; possibly TRBD1 for D (6 bases). Deletions cut 2 bases from V and 4 bases from J, with 13 bases between. Germline V gene sequence: CDR1 WNHNN, CDR2 SYGVQD (reference sequence). CDR3 length: 15 amino acids. CDR3 DNA: TGCGCCAGCAGTGAGGATGGGGACAAAGCAGATACGCAGTATTTT. Protein: CASSEDGDKADTQYF.

A few counts support this clonotype. The rearrangement joins TRBV7-8 to TRBJ1-1; D not resolved. Germline V CDR1 and CDR2: SGHVS, FQNEAQ. The CDR3 length is 14 residues. Between the trimmed V and J ends, which lost 5 bases and 2 bases, there was a span of 12 bases. The CDR3: CASSQRPKNTEAFF. CDR3 coding DNA: TGTGCCAGCAGCCAACGCCCAAAAAACACTGAAGCTTTCTTT.

This clonotype showed up many times. The chain joins TRBV5-6 to TRBJ1-5; TRBD1 is a possible D gene (6 bases). This CDR3 has 16 amino acids. Trimming left V 6 bases short and J 0 bases short, with 16 bases between. Germline assignment: CDR1 SGHDT and CDR2 YYEEEE. Here the CDR3 reads CASTLQGDHSNQPQHF. As DNA, the CDR3 is TGTGCCAGCACCTTACAGGGCGACCATAGCAATCAGCCCCAGCATTTT.

The V gene is TRBV6-1, the J gene TRBJ1-1; possibly TRBD1 for D (5 bases). Germline V gives CDR1 MNHNS, CDR2 SASEGT. The V end lost 4 bases, the J end lost 1 base, and 10 bases lay between the germline ends. The CDR3 has 14 residues. CDR3 nucleotides: TGTGCCAGCAGTGGATTCGACAGGAACACTGAAGCTTTCTTT. Translation gives CASSGFDRNTEAFF.

The rearrangement joins TRBV12-3 or TRBV12-4 to TRBJ1-1, with D unresolved. Trimming removed 0 bases from V and 4 bases from J, with 9 bases in between. The CDR3 runs 14 residues. The CDR3 DNA sequence: TGTGCCAGCAGTTTAGCTGGGGTGCGCACTGAAGCTTTCTTT. Translated, it gives CASSLAGVRTEAFF.

This clonotype was counted a few times. The chain carries TRBV5-1 and TRBJ2-7, with D possibly TRBD2 on 6 matching bases. V lost 5 bases to trimming and J lost 2 bases, with 17 bases between them. The CDR3 sequence is 15 residues long. Looked up from germline, CDR1 is SGHRS and CDR2 is YFSETQ. In DNA form, the CDR3 reads TGCGCCAGCAGTGCCTCGGGAGTCCGAACCTACGAGCAGTACTTC. It codes for CASSASGVRTYEQYF.

At least ten counts were recorded for this clonotype. The rearrangement uses TRBV5-1 and TRBJ2-2, with D tentatively TRBD2 (5 bases). Trimming removed 1 base at V and 6 bases at J, with 10 bases between. The germline V gene encodes CDR1 SGHRS and CDR2 YFSETQ. This CDR3 has 14 residues. Written as DNA, the CDR3 is TGCGCCAGCAGCTTGTTACTCGGGGCCGGGGAGCTGTTTTTT. Residues: CASSLLLGAGELFF.

This clonotype was seen a handful of times. The rearrangement joins TRBV3-1 to TRBJ2-7, with D hard to call. The CDR3 loop spans 12 amino acids. The ends were cut back, 0 bases at V and 5 bases at J, with 5 bases in the middle. CDR1 is LGHDT and CDR2 is YNNKEL in the germline V gene (reference sequence). The CDR3 is CASSQEGHEQYF. For the CDR3, the DNA is TGTGCCAGCAGCCAAGAAGGACACGAGCAGTACTTC.

The sample holds a few counts of this clonotype. The CDR3 here is CASSLAVSGRFVNEQFF. The CDR3 nucleotides are TGTGCCAGCAGTTTAGCCGTTAGCGGGAGGTTTGTCAATGAGCAGTTCTTC. This rearrangement joins TRBV27 to TRBJ2-1, with TRBD2 matching 10 bases. Unmatched junction bases numbered 10, after V lost 2 bases and J lost 6 bases. The CDR3 runs 17 residues. The germline V gene has CDR1 MNHEY and CDR2 SMNVEV (reference sequence).

V usage is TRBV2 and J usage is TRBJ2-1; 8 nucleotides line up with TRBD1. CDR1 is SNHLY and CDR2 is FYNNEI in the germline V gene. The CDR3 spans 16 residues. Trimming removed 3 bases from V and 4 bases from J; junction bases left unmatched: 8. CDR3 coding DNA: TGTGCCAGCAGTGAGAGGTTGGGACAGGAGTACAATGAGCAGTTCTTC. Translating it yields CASSERLGQEYNEQFF. Full variable domain (outside the CDR3, taken from reference TRBV2 and TRBJ2-1): EPEVTQTPSHQVTQMGQEVILRCVPISNHLYFYWYRQILGQKVEFLVSFYNNEISEKSEIFDDQFSVERPDGSNFTLKIRSTKLEDSAMYFCASSERLGQEYNEQFFGPGTRLTVL.

This clonotype was recorded many times. The chain couples TRBV12-3 or TRBV12-4 to TRBJ1-5, with TRBD1 identical over 9 bases. J gave up 4 bases and V 4 bases, and 5 bases lay outside the gene matches. The CDR3 runs to 15 residues. CDR3 in amino acids: CASSSGQGGNQPQHF. In nucleotides, the CDR3 is TGTGCCAGCAGTTCGGGACAGGGTGGAAATCAGCCCCAGCATTTT.

The rearrangement links TRBV28 to TRBJ2-7; 9 nucleotides line up with TRBD1. Unmatched junction bases numbered 6, after V lost 3 bases and J lost 6 bases. Germline V CDR1 and CDR2: MDHEN, SYDVKM. This CDR3 is 14 amino acids long. CDR3 sequence: CASSFPGQGLEQYF. The DNA for the CDR3 is TGTGCCAGCAGTTTTCCGGGACAGGGCCTCGAGCAGTACTTC.

J is TRBJ2-3 and V is TRBV24-1, with D perhaps being TRBD1 or TRBD2 (6 bases each). Trimming took off 1 base at V and 6 bases at J, with 13 bases between the two ends. The germline V gene encodes CDR1 KGHDR and CDR2 SFDVKD. The length of the CDR3 is 15 residues. The CDR3 DNA reads TGTGCCACCAGTGATTTACCGGGGGCACATGATACGCAGTATTTT. This encodes CATSDLPGAHDTQYF.

This clonotype was observed many times. The gene calls are TRBV15 and TRBJ2-1, with D tentatively TRBD2 (6 bases). CDR3 length equals 16 residues. Per the germline V gene, CDR1 is LNHNV and CDR2 is YYDKDF (reference sequence). The V end was cut by 4 bases, the J end by 2 bases, with 15 bases between. CDR3 in DNA: TGTGCCACCAGCACGCGACTAGATCAAACCTACAATGAGCAGTTCTTC. Amino acids: CATSTRLDQTYNEQFF.